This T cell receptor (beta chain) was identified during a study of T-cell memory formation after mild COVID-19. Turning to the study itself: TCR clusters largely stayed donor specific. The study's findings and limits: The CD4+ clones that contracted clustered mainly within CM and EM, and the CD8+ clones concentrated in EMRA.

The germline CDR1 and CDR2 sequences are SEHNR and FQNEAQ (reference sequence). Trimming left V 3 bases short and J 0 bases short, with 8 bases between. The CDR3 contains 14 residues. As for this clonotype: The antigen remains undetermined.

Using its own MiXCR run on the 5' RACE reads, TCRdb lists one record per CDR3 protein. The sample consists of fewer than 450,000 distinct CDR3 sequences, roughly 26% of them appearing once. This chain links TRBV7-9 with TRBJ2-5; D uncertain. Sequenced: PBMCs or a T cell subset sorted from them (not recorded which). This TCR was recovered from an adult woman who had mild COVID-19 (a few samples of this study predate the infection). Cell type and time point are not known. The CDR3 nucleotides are TGTGCCAGCAGCTTGTCGGTGTACCAAGAGACCCAGTACTTC. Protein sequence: CASSLSVYQETQYF.